This section outlines one T cell receptor beta chain sequence together with its context. Its target is not known. A junction end diverges from the germline sequence, so it may reflect a read error. This entry belongs to a study of T cell repertoires in cytomegalovirus infection. This CDR3 is 15 amino acids long. CDR1 and CDR2 from the germline V gene are MGHRA and YSYEKL. TCRdb recomputed calls from the reads with MiXCR, one row per CDR3 protein. The profile covers about 890,000 distinct CDR3 sequences, with around 30% appearing a single time and over 13% taken by the ten largest. The chain employs TRBV4-1 and TRBJ1-2; no reliable D call. The material was cultured CD8+ T cells from PBMCs, obtained from culture after CMV antigen stimulation. The clonotype was recovered from a human donor in good health (CMV status not recorded). Some clones in this sample may be carry-over from other donors' samples. The CDR3 DNA reads TGTGCCAGCAGCCAAGAGAACTGGGGAGACTATGGCTACACCTTC. Translation: CASSQENWGDYGYTF.